This TCR beta chain was found in a study of control samples from healthy donors and cancer patients. Libraries were prepared by immunoSEQ multiplex PCR; TCRdb keeps only in-frame clonotypes and omits some of them. This table has about 410,000 clones, around nine tenths appearing once. The CDR3 has 14 residues. Germline V gene data show CDR1 as GTSNPN and CDR2 as SVGIG (reference sequence). The ends were cut back, 3 bases at V and 3 bases at J, with 12 bases in the middle. This TCR came from a man between 35 and 55 years old with head and neck cancer. Sequences were obtained from PBMCs. This sequence joins TRBV30 and TRBJ2-4; possible D gene TRBD2, 5 bases. DNA for the CDR3: TGTGCCTGGAGACCGGGGTTCGGCAAAAACATTCAGTACTTC. It encodes CAWRPGFGKNIQYF.